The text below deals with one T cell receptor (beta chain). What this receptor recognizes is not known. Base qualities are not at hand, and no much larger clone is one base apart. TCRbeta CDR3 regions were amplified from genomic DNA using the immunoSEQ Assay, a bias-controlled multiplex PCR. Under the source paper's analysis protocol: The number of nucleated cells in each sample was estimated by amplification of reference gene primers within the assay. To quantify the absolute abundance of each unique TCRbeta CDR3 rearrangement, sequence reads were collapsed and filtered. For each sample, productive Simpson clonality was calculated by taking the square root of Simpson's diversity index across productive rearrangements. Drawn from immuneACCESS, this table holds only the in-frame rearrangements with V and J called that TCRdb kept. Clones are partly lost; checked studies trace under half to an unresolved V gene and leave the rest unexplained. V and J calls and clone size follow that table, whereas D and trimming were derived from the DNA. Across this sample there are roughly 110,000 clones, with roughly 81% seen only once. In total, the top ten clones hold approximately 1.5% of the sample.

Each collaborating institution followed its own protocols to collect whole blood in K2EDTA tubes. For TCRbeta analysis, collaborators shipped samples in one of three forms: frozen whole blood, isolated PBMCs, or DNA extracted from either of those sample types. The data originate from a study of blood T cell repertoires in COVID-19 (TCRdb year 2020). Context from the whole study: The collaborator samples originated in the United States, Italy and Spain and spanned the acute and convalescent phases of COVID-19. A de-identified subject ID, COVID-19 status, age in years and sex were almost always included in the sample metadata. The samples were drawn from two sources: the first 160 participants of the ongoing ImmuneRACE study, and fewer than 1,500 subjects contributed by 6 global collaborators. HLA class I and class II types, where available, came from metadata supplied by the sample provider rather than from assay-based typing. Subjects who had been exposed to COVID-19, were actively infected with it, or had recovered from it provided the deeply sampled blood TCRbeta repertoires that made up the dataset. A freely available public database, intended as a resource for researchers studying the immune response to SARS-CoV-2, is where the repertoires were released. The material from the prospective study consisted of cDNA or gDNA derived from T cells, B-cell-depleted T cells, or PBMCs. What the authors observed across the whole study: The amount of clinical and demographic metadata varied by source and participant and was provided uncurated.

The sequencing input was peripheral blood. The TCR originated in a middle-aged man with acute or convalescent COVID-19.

The DNA reads as follows: TGTGCCAGCAGTTTATTCGGGAGTTTAACAGATACGCAGTATTTT. Its product reads: CASSLFGSLTDTQYF. This chain is built from TRBV28 and TRBJ2-3; tentative D gene TRBD2, with 6 bases matching. Taken from cysteine to phenylalanine, the CDR3 has 15 residues. Only the CDR3 part of the read is kept: 45 bases, read in frame from the first base. The germline V gene provides CDR1 MDHEN and CDR2 SYDVKM. V and J are truncated by 1 base and 3 bases respectively, leaving an intervening sequence of 11 bases.